This paragraph reports one T cell receptor beta chain. The treatment was: oral pan-JAK inhibitor, 5-10 mg twice daily. The V gene lost 4 bases and the J gene lost 2 bases, with 15 bases spanning the gap. The CDR3 loop spans 16 amino acids. Germline CDR1 and CDR2: SGHDT and YYEEEE. Extracted from the samples, RNA was reverse transcribed into cDNA to serve as the sequencing template. Sequencing was performed with immunoSEQ multiplex PCR; in TCRdb, only in-frame clones are kept and a portion is missing. This sample carries around 120,000 clones, 50% to 75% of them seen once, and the ten largest clones take under 35%. The data were obtained in a study of CD8+ T cells in alopecia areata.

The sequence was collected from a human donor with alopecia areata. The source was CD8+ T cells sorted from blood, collected at week 4, from a patient treated with tofacitinib. This sequence joins TRBV5-6 and TRBJ2-2, with D possibly being TRBD2 (6 bases). Here the CDR3 reads CASSLRDSINTGELFF. The CDR3 DNA follows: TGTGCCAGCAGCCTCCGGGACTCCATCAACACCGGGGAGCTGTTTTTT.